This T cell receptor (beta chain) was sequenced during a study of blood T cell repertoires in COVID-19. Trimming left V 3 bases short and J 5 bases short, with 26 bases between. This CDR3 spans 18 amino acids. From germline, CDR1 is DFQATT and CDR2 SNEGSKA (reference sequence). Repertoires were generated with immunoSEQ multiplex PCR, while TCRdb's copy carries only in-frame clones and drops some. This sample has 54,000 or so clones, with approximately 82% found just once. The sample comprised peripheral blood. The chain couples TRBV20-1 to TRBJ1-5, with unresolved D. The receptor was derived from a woman older than 75 with acute or convalescent COVID-19. The CDR3 region has the DNA TGCAGTGCTAGTAGGGATAGGGTCGGGGTTTTACCGCATCAGCCCCAGCATTTT. Protein sequence: CSASRDRVGVLPHQPQHF.